These 32 T cell receptor beta chains came from one sample sequenced in a study of T cells in Graves' hyperthyroidism and ophthalmopathy. Authors of the study amplified TCR beta CDR3 regions from RNA transcripts. The HTBI set primed first-round TCR CDR3 RT-PCR. Each CDR3 protein gets one entry after TCRdb re-called the multiplex PCR reads with MiXCR. This table has hundreds of thousands of distinct CDR3 sequences, about a sixth appearing once. The material sequenced was blood. Receptor source: a woman under 30 with Graves' ophthalmopathy.

In nucleotides, the CDR3 is TGTGCCAGCAGTACCTCCGGGACAGGGGGCTACGAGCAGTACTTC. Translating gives CASSTSGTGGYEQYF. The chain uses TRBV28 and TRBJ2-7; TRBD1 matches 11 bases. The germline V gene encodes CDR1 MDHEN and CDR2 SYDVKM. The trim removed 5 bases at V and 3 bases at J, leaving 6 bases unmatched. The CDR3 totals 15 residues.

A few counts support this clonotype. With a much larger clone just one base away, this may be a read error. The rearrangement links TRBV12-3 or TRBV12-4 to TRBJ1-1; D is unresolved. The germline V and J ends were trimmed by 6 bases and 1 base, with 15 bases remaining between them. The CDR3 extends over 15 amino acids. DNA for the CDR3: TGTGCCAGCAGCCCCAAGCGGGGAAAGAACACTGAAGCTTTCTTT. Protein: CASSPKRGKNTEAFF.

In its sample, this clonotype was seen once. One end of the junction does not line up with germline, which may come from a read error. V and J are TRBV7-9 and TRBJ1-1; possibly TRBD1 for D (5 bases). The CDR3 is made up of 16 amino acids. Germline lookup yields CDR1 SEHNR and CDR2 FQNEAQ (reference sequence). This CDR3 is CASSEVVGGENTEALF. CDR3 DNA sequence: TGTGCCAGCAGCGAGGTCGTTGGGGGGGAGAACACTGAAGCTCTCTTT.

This clonotype was seen only a few times. The chain employs TRBV29-1 and TRBJ2-2; D is perhaps TRBD2 (6 bases). Germline V gene sequence: CDR1 SQVTM, CDR2 ANQGSEA. V was pared by 3 bases and J by 1 base, with 12 bases between. The CDR3 is made up of 15 amino acids. The CDR3 protein is CSVEGGRGNTGELFF. Here the CDR3 DNA reads TGCAGCGTTGAGGGGGGAAGGGGGAACACCGGGGAGCTGTTTTTT.

This clonotype was counted ten times or more. The V call is TRBV5-1, the J call TRBJ2-7; D not resolved. Trimming left V 1 base short and J 2 bases short, with 13 bases between. This CDR3 has 15 amino acids. Per the germline V gene, CDR1 is SGHRS and CDR2 is YFSETQ. The CDR3 nucleotides read TGCGCCAGCAGCTTGTCGCCGGGTTCTCCCTACGAGCAGTACTTC. It encodes CASSLSPGSPYEQYF.

This clonotype has a handful of counts. The rearrangement links TRBV19 to TRBJ2-4; 7 bases are shared with TRBD1. The germline V gene encodes CDR1 LNHDA and CDR2 SQIVND (reference sequence). The V segment lost 1 base and the J segment 8 bases; nucleotides outside the gene matches: 5. This CDR3 is 14 amino acids long. For the CDR3, the DNA is TGTGCCAGTAGTATAGGACAGGGAGATGACATTCAGTACTTC. Protein: CASSIGQGDDIQYF. Variable domain in full (rest from reference TRBV19 and TRBJ2-4): DGGITQSPKYLFRKEGQNVTLSCEQNLNHDAMYWYRQDPGQGLRLIYYSQIVNDFQKGDIAEGYSVSREKKESFPLTVTSAQKNPTAFYLCASSIGQGDDIQYFGAGTRLSVL.

The sample holds many counts of this clonotype. CDR3 nucleotides: TGTGCCAGCACCCCCACCCACAGGGTCTATGGCTACACCTTC. It codes for CASTPTHRVYGYTF. This chain uses TRBV28 with TRBJ1-2; tentatively, D is TRBD1 (6 bases). Per germline, CDR1 MDHEN and CDR2 SYDVKM. V lost 7 bases to trimming and J lost 4 bases, with 16 bases between them. This CDR3 contains 14 residues.

The table lists this clonotype with many counts. V usage is TRBV29-1 and J usage is TRBJ1-2; D unresolved. The CDR3 is made up of 12 amino acids. The V gene's germline CDR1 is SQVTM and CDR2 ANQGSEA. With 4 bases removed from V and 2 bases from J, the gap between germline ends came to 8 bases. The CDR3 sequence: CSVVATNYGYTF. The CDR3 bases are TGCAGCGTTGTCGCGACAAACTATGGCTACACCTTC. Full variable domain (remainder filled in from reference TRBV29-1 and TRBJ1-2): SAVISQKPSRDICQRGTSLTIQCQVDSQVTMMFWYRQQPGQSLTLIATANQGSEATYESGFVIDKFPISRPNLTFSTLTVSNMSPEDSSIYLCSVVATNYGYTFGSGTRLTVV.

This clonotype was seen a few times. CDR3: CASSDSASASYEQYF. DNA for the CDR3: TGTGCCAGCAGTGATTCGGCTAGCGCCTCCTACGAGCAGTACTTC. V usage is TRBV6-1 and J usage is TRBJ2-7; TRBD2 might be the D (6 bases). This CDR3 is 15 amino acids long. Trimming took off 3 bases at V and 0 bases at J, with 12 bases between the two ends. Germline CDR1 MNHNS, CDR2 SASEGT.

This clonotype was picked up many times. The V call is TRBV6-1, the J call TRBJ2-3, with 12 bases fitting TRBD2. The V and J ends lost 6 bases and 4 bases, in that order; junction bases with no gene match: 8. Per germline, CDR1 MNHNS and CDR2 SASEGT. The CDR3 contains 16 residues. The CDR3 coding sequence is TGTGCCAGCAGCAGACTAGCGGGAGAACATGCAGATACGCAGTATTTT. Its translation is CASSRLAGEHADTQYF.

This clonotype has at least ten counts. CDR3 protein: CSARPLAGAKEYF. The CDR3 DNA sequence: TGCAGTGCTAGACCTCTAGCGGGAGCGAAGGAGTATTTT. The genes are TRBV20-1 and TRBJ2-3; TRBD2 aligns across 10 bases. V was pared by 2 bases and J by 13 bases, with 9 bases of the junction left unmatched. This CDR3 has 13 amino acids. The germline gives CDR1 DFQATT, CDR2 SNEGSKA (reference sequence).

This chain links TRBV19 with TRBJ1-5; D might be TRBD1 (5 bases). The CDR3 has 14 residues. The germline V and J ends were trimmed by 6 bases and 4 bases, with 13 bases remaining between them. Germline assignment: CDR1 LNHDA and CDR2 SQIVND (reference sequence). The CDR3 coding sequence is TGTGCCAGTAGATCGATGGGGGTTAATCAGCCCCAGCATTTT. This encodes CASRSMGVNQPQHF.

This rearrangement joins TRBV4-1 to TRBJ1-6; D gene ambiguous. This CDR3 is built from 15 residues. Germline-derived CDR1 and CDR2 are MGHRA and YSYEKL. V lost 1 base and J 5 bases, leaving 9 bases between the germline ends. The CDR3 DNA reads as TGCGCCAGCAGCCAAGCGGGGATGGATAATTCACCCCTCCACTTT. Amino acid sequence: CASSQAGMDNSPLHF.

The chain carries TRBV12-3 or TRBV12-4 and TRBJ2-4; tentative D call: TRBD2 (5 bases). V shed 2 bases and J shed 0 bases, with 8 bases lying between them. This CDR3 has 15 residues. CDR3 protein: CASSLFGRAKNIQYF. CDR3 in DNA: TGTGCCAGCAGTTTATTTGGGAGAGCCAAAAACATTCAGTACTTC.

A few counts support this clonotype. The rearrangement joins TRBV14 to TRBJ2-5; 13 nucleotides agree with TRBD2. In germline, CDR1 is SGHDN, CDR2 FVKESK. CDR3 length equals 18 residues. Trimming removed 1 base from V and 5 bases from J; junction bases left unmatched: 10. In DNA form, the CDR3 reads TGTGCCAGCAGCCAAGCCATAACTAGCGGGAGGGTCGACGAGACCCAGTACTTC. Amino acids: CASSQAITSGRVDETQYF.

The CDR3 coding sequence is TGTGCCAGCAGCTTGGGCGGAGGTTACTCTGGAAACACCATATATTTT. It specifies CASSLGGGYSGNTIYF. The chain employs TRBV7-2 and TRBJ1-3; no reliable D call. V was pared by 3 bases and J by 0 bases, with 12 bases between. CDR3 length: 16 residues. The germline V gene has CDR1 SGHTA and CDR2 FQGNSA.

This clonotype showed up many times. This chain connects TRBV30 to TRBJ1-2; possible D gene TRBD1, 5 bases. The germline CDR1 and CDR2 sequences are GTSNPN and SVGIG (reference sequence). With 0 bases removed from V and 0 bases from J, the gap between germline ends came to 17 bases. This CDR3 comprises 17 residues. CDR3 region: CAWSVRAPRGANYGYTF. The DNA of the CDR3 is TGTGCCTGGAGTGTACGGGCGCCAAGGGGAGCTAACTATGGCTACACCTTC.

The sample holds many counts of this clonotype. V is TRBV14 and J is TRBJ2-3; D is ambiguous. This CDR3 has 13 residues. Trimming left V 2 bases short and J 6 bases short, with 9 bases between. Looked up from germline, CDR1 is SGHDN and CDR2 is FVKESK. The CDR3 DNA reads as TGTGCCAGCAGCCAATACGCGAGGGATACGCAGTATTTT. Encoded protein: CASSQYARDTQYF.

The chain combines TRBV19 with TRBJ1-1; no firm D call. V lost 7 bases and J 3 bases, leaving 12 bases between the germline ends. The CDR3 has 13 residues. Germline V lookup: CDR1 LNHDA, CDR2 SQIVND (reference sequence). Here the CDR3 DNA reads TGTGCCAGTAACTCGCGGGAGGACACTGAAGCTTTCTTT. This gives the protein CASNSREDTEAFF.

The gene calls are TRBV12-3 or TRBV12-4 and TRBJ1-1; D unresolved. Trimming stripped 6 bases from V and 7 bases from J, with 18 bases between. The CDR3 is made up of 14 amino acids. The CDR3 coding sequence is TGTGCCAGCAGCCTAGGACCCGGGCAGGATGAAGCTTTCTTT. Residues: CASSLGPGQDEAFF.

This sequence joins TRBV25-1 and TRBJ1-5; weak D call: TRBD1 (5 bases). This CDR3 region has 14 residues. The ends were cut back, 6 bases at V and 0 bases at J, with 9 bases in the middle. The germline V gene encodes CDR1 MGHDK and CDR2 SYGVNS. The CDR3 loop reads CASSRDFSNQPQHF. The DNA for the CDR3 is TGTGCCAGCAGCAGGGACTTTAGCAATCAGCCCCAGCATTTT.

In regard to this clonotype: Possible read error: a much larger clone is one base away. The chain recombines TRBV18 with TRBJ2-3, with unresolved D. The germline gives CDR1 KGHSH, CDR2 LQKENI. This CDR3 is 15 amino acids long. V was pared by 1 base and J by 4 bases, with 12 bases between. The CDR3 sequence is CASSPRDLGADTQYF. CDR3 sequence (DNA): TGTGCCAGCTCACCACGGGATTTAGGCGCAGATACGCAGTATTTT.

This clonotype was observed at least ten times. The genes are TRBV9 and TRBJ1-1; D uncertain. This CDR3 contains 14 residues. Germline-derived CDR1 and CDR2 are SGDLS and YYNGEE. V lost 4 bases and J lost 2, with 12 bases in between. The CDR3 bases are TGTGCCAGCAGCCAGACAACCAGTAACACTGAAGCTTTCTTT. Protein sequence: CASSQTTSNTEAFF.

The table lists this clonotype with many counts. The chain uses TRBV12-3 or TRBV12-4 and TRBJ1-6; tentatively, D is TRBD1 (5 bases). Trimming stripped 5 bases from V and 14 bases from J, with 13 bases between. The CDR3 is 12 amino acids. This CDR3 reads CASSTPGRALHF. In DNA form, the CDR3 reads TGTGCCAGCAGTACTCCGGGACGGGCCCTCCACTTT.

The rearrangement joins TRBV28 to TRBJ1-4, with D possibly being TRBD1 (5 bases). Germline V gene lookup returns CDR1 MDHEN and CDR2 SYDVKM. The germline V and J ends were trimmed by 3 bases and 8 bases, with 22 bases remaining between them. The CDR3 covers 17 residues. The CDR3 is CASSFVGPRRGKEKLFF. The CDR3 DNA follows: TGTGCCAGCAGTTTTGTGGGACCGCGCCGTGGAAAGGAAAAACTGTTTTTT.

This clonotype was found many times. The V call is TRBV18, the J call TRBJ2-7; 9 bases line up with TRBD1. Germline values: CDR1 KGHSH, CDR2 LQKENI. V was pared by 1 base and J by 3 bases, with 13 bases of the junction left unmatched. This CDR3 is 18 amino acids long. CDR3 in DNA: TGTGCCAGCTCACCACGGGGACAGGGCCCTGACTTGGGCTACGAGCAGTACTTC. The encoded protein is CASSPRGQGPDLGYEQYF.

This clonotype was found many times. The chain uses TRBV27 and TRBJ2-3; 9 nucleotides line up with TRBD2. Trimming cost V 6 bases and J 6 bases; bases outside gene matches: 16. There are 17 residues in the CDR3. Germline V lookup: CDR1 MNHEY, CDR2 SMNVEV (reference sequence). The CDR3 DNA reads as TGTGCCAGCAGACCTCAAACTAGCGGGCCATTCAAGGATACGCAGTATTTT. Translation gives CASRPQTSGPFKDTQYF.

This clonotype was detected only a few times. The genes are TRBV28 and TRBJ1-5; 10 positions match TRBD1. The CDR3 covers 16 residues. Germline V gene sequence: CDR1 MDHEN, CDR2 SYDVKM. Trimming took 5 bases from V and 2 from J; bases not matched to a gene: 6. Written as DNA, the CDR3 is TGTGCCAGCAGTCGGGACAGGGGAATGGGCAATCAGCCCCAGCATTTT. Protein: CASSRDRGMGNQPQHF.

This clonotype was found many times. CDR3 protein: CASSLTGASGGLYNEQFF. The CDR3 nucleotides are TGTGCCAGCAGCTTAACTGGTGCTAGCGGGGGCCTTTACAATGAGCAGTTCTTC. V and J are TRBV7-2 and TRBJ2-1; TRBD2 aligns across 10 bases. Looked up from germline, CDR1 is SGHTA and CDR2 is FQGNSA. J lost 4 bases, V lost 2 bases, and 11 bases had no gene match. The CDR3 has 18 amino acids.

This clonotype was seen repeatedly, ten times or more. The rearrangement uses TRBV12-3 or TRBV12-4 and TRBJ2-3, with D perhaps given as TRBD1 or TRBD2 (5 bases each). CDR3 size: 13 residues. V dropped 5 bases and J dropped 2 bases, with 8 bases sitting between them. The chain's CDR3 is CASSMGDTDTQYF. DNA of the CDR3: TGTGCCAGCAGTATGGGGGACACAGATACGCAGTATTTT.

This clonotype has only a few counts. The chain links TRBV7-9 to TRBJ2-4, with 7 bases fitting TRBD1. The CDR3 loop spans 16 amino acids. V was clipped by 1 base and J by 2 bases; unmatched bases: 5. Germline CDR1 SEHNR, CDR2 FQNEAQ (reference sequence). Here the CDR3 DNA reads TGTGCCAGCAGCTTAGGAGGGGGCGAGACCAAAAACATTCAGTACTTC. Translation gives CASSLGGGETKNIQYF.

This clonotype was seen a handful of times. The chain employs TRBV15 and TRBJ2-1, with D hard to call. V lost 0 bases, J lost 8 bases, and 14 bases lay in between. Germline assignment: CDR1 LNHNV and CDR2 YYDKDF (reference sequence). The CDR3 extends over 15 amino acids. Here the CDR3 DNA reads TGTGCCACCAGCAGAGATTCGGCTACCGGAGATGAGCAGTTCTTC. It encodes CATSRDSATGDEQFF.